These 24 T cell receptor beta chains were all obtained from the same sample, sequenced in a study of blood T cells in healthy people across ages. A second PCR, run for roughly 7 to 11 cycles, used a sample-barcoded 5' primer plus a J-beta primer mix. One entry per CDR3 protein, called by TCRdb with MiXCR from the 5' RACE reads. The data contain under 700,000 distinct CDR3 sequences, under 30% of them singletons. The same data also went into a second study, on T cells of mothers and their children.

Material: blood. Every receptor here comes from a boy between 10 and 17 years old in good health.

This chain uses TRBV7-2 with TRBJ2-7, with D possibly being TRBD1 or TRBD2 (5 bases each). The germline V gene encodes CDR1 SGHTA and CDR2 FQGNSA. V lost 1 base, J lost 0 bases, and 13 bases lay in between. The CDR3 runs 16 residues. The CDR3 spells CASSLEYGAHSYEQYF. Here the CDR3 DNA reads TGTGCCAGCAGCTTAGAATACGGGGCCCACTCCTACGAGCAGTACTTC.

This clonotype was counted only a few times. An end of the junction differs from the germline gene, which may be a read error. This chain uses TRBV6-5 with TRBJ1-1, with TRBD1 matching 7 bases. Looked up from germline, CDR1 is MNHEY and CDR2 is SVGAGI. CDR3 length equals 15 residues. The CDR3 DNA is TGTGCCAGCAGTTACTCGCTCAGGGGGAACGCTGAAGCTTTCTTT. Its protein is CASSYSLRGNAEAFF.

The rearrangement uses TRBV29-1 and TRBJ2-7; 10 bases match TRBD1. V shed 7 bases and J 4 bases; nucleotides not matched to a gene: 7. The CDR3 loop spans 13 amino acids. Germline V gives CDR1 SQVTM, CDR2 ANQGSEA. The CDR3 here is CSADGGQGYEQYF. Here the CDR3 DNA reads TGCAGCGCCGATGGGGGACAGGGGTACGAGCAGTACTTC.

This clonotype occurred a few times. This rearrangement joins TRBV9 to TRBJ2-7, with a possible D match to TRBD1 (6 bases). The CDR3 has 15 residues. The germline V gene has CDR1 SGDLS and CDR2 YYNGEE. V was shortened by 0 bases and J by 2 bases, with 12 bases between the two germline ends. CDR3 bases: TGTGCCAGCAGCGTAGGAGTGACAGGAGCCTACGAGCAGTACTTC. Amino acid sequence: CASSVGVTGAYEQYF.

The genes are TRBV29-1 and TRBJ2-5, with 11 bases matching TRBD2. V shed 7 bases and J 3 bases; nucleotides not matched to a gene: 1. This CDR3 comprises 12 residues. Per germline, CDR1 SQVTM and CDR2 ANQGSEA. CDR3 sequence (DNA): TGCAGCGGGGGACTAGCGGAAGAGACCCAGTACTTC. Residues: CSGGLAEETQYF.

This clonotype was detected a few times. The chain couples TRBV7-9 to TRBJ1-4; D is unclear. There are 16 residues in the CDR3. The V and J ends lost 1 base and 7 bases respectively, with 16 bases between them. Looked up from germline, CDR1 is SEHNR and CDR2 is FQNEAQ (reference sequence). CDR3 nucleotides: TGTGCCAGCAGCTTAGTTTCGGCGGGAGGGCGTGAAAAACTGTTTTTT. It codes for CASSLVSAGGREKLFF.

CDR3 sequence: CATSDTRTRGTEAFF. The CDR3 DNA reads as TGTGCCACCAGTGATACCCGGACCCGAGGCACTGAAGCTTTCTTT. The V call is TRBV24-1, the J call TRBJ1-1, with no clear D. This CDR3 is 15 amino acids long. Germline V lookup: CDR1 KGHDR, CDR2 SFDVKD. V was clipped by 3 bases and J by 4 bases, with 14 bases between them.

This clonotype was seen a few times. The rearrangement joins TRBV14 to TRBJ1-2, with D unclear. This CDR3 comprises 13 residues. The V and J ends lost 2 bases and 4 bases respectively, with 8 bases between them. Germline loops: CDR1 SGHDN, CDR2 FVKESK. The CDR3 bases are TGTGCCAGCAGCCAACTACAGTCCTATGGCTACACCTTC. Its translation: CASSQLQSYGYTF.

The CDR3: CASSLASLNTEAFF. In DNA, the CDR3 is TGTGCCAGCAGCTTGGCGAGCCTGAACACTGAAGCTTTCTTT. This chain connects TRBV5-6 to TRBJ1-1, with unresolved D. The CDR3 sequence is 14 residues long. In germline, CDR1 is SGHDT, CDR2 YYEEEE. V was cut by 0 bases and J by 0 bases, with 6 bases left in between. Full variable domain (outside the CDR3, taken from reference TRBV5-6 and TRBJ1-1): DAGVTQSPTHLIKTRGQQVTLRCSPKSGHDTVSWYQQALGQGPQFIFQYYEEEERQRGNFPDRFSGHQFPNYSSELNVNALLLGDSALYLCASSLASLNTEAFFGQGTRLTVV.

This clonotype was detected many times. The chain joins TRBV7-2 to TRBJ2-1; D not certain. CDR1 is SGHTA, CDR2 FQGNSA, per germline. This CDR3 region has 11 residues. Trimming stripped 6 bases from V and 7 bases from J, with 7 bases between. In DNA, the CDR3 is TGTGCCAGCAGAGTAGCAAATGAGCAGTTCTTC. Its translation is CASRVANEQFF.

V usage is TRBV21-1 and J usage is TRBJ2-1; TRBD2, as called in the table, went unchecked against the DNA. TRBV21-1 is described as a pseudogene. The CDR3 runs to 15 residues. CDR3 coding DNA: TGTGCCAGCAGCATCCGGACTGAGTCCTACAATGAGCAGTTCTTC. Translating gives CASSIRTESYNEQFF.

This rearrangement joins TRBV3-1 to TRBJ2-1; 9 positions match TRBD1. Germline V gene data show CDR1 as LGHDT and CDR2 as YNNKEL (reference sequence). The CDR3 extends over 18 amino acids. V lost 4 bases and J lost 5; bases outside the gene matches: 15. DNA for the CDR3: TGTGCCAGCAGCCGCAAGGACTCCCGGGACAGGGCGGACAATGAGCAGTTCTTC. Its translation: CASSRKDSRDRADNEQFF.

The table lists this clonotype with a count of one. The J gene is TRBJ2-6, the V gene TRBV3-1; D gene unclear. The CDR3 is 17 residues long. From germline, CDR1 is LGHDT and CDR2 YNNKEL (reference sequence). V was trimmed by 3 bases and J by 0 bases, leaving 12 bases between them. CDR3 sequence (DNA): TGTGCCAGCAGCCACGAACGGTCTAGCTCTGGGGCCAACGTCCTGACTTTC. Translated, it gives CASSHERSSSGANVLTF.

The V gene is TRBV6-1, the J gene TRBJ2-2; TRBD2 agrees at 8 bases. The germline V gene encodes CDR1 MNHNS and CDR2 SASEGT. The CDR3 is 14 residues long. V was clipped by 4 bases and J by 7 bases; unmatched bases: 5. The CDR3 nucleotides are TGTGCCAGCAGTGCCGGACTAGCTAACGGGGAGCTGTTTTTT. Its protein product is CASSAGLANGELFF.

This clonotype came up a few times. The CDR3 region has the DNA TGTGCCAGCAAGGTGGAGACCCAGTACTTC. This gives the protein CASKVETQYF. The chain uses TRBV2 and TRBJ2-7; D unclear. The J call may be mistaken, given a closer DNA end match to TRBJ2-5. The CDR3 is made up of 10 amino acids. Germline CDR1 is SNHLY and CDR2 is FYNNEI.

This clonotype occurred a few times. The chain recombines TRBV4-3 with TRBJ2-5, with D unclear. CDR1 and CDR2 from the germline V gene are LGHNA and YSLEER. Trimming took off 0 bases at V and 2 bases at J, with 10 bases between the two ends. The CDR3 totals 15 residues. The CDR3 region has the DNA TGCGCCAGCAGCCAAGAAGTGGGCAGTCAAGAGACCCAGTACTTC. Its translation is CASSQEVGSQETQYF.

The chain employs TRBV6-5 and TRBJ2-5; tentatively, D is TRBD2 (6 bases). The DNA matches TRBJ2-1 better at its end, which makes the J call doubtful. The CDR3 totals 15 residues. CDR1 MNHEY and CDR2 SVGAGI come from the germline V gene. This chain's CDR3 is CASRPAGGVVNEQFF. The CDR3 bases are TGTGCCAGCAGGCCCGCCGGGGGAGTGGTCAATGAGCAGTTCTTC.

J is TRBJ2-1 and V is TRBV28, with TRBD1 matching 12 bases. This CDR3 comprises 19 residues. The germline gives CDR1 MDHEN, CDR2 SYDVKM. V lost 5 bases, J lost 0 bases, and 11 bases stayed unmatched. The CDR3 sequence is CASSTNPGQGAHSYNEQFF. For the CDR3, the DNA is TGTGCCAGCAGTACAAACCCGGGACAGGGGGCCCACTCCTACAATGAGCAGTTCTTC.

The genes are TRBV5-1 and TRBJ1-4; possible D gene TRBD1, 6 bases. Germline V gene sequence: CDR1 SGHRS, CDR2 YFSETQ. V was shortened by 2 bases and J by 3 bases, with 14 bases between the two germline ends. CDR3 length: 16 amino acids. CDR3 sequence reads: CASSFGGGTANEKLFF. The CDR3 DNA reads as TGCGCCAGCAGCTTCGGAGGGGGAACGGCTAATGAAAAACTGTTTTTT. Supplemented by reference TRBV5-1 and TRBJ1-4, the full variable domain reads KAGVTQTPRYLIKTRGQQVTLSCSPISGHRSVSWYQQTPGQGLQFLFEYFSETQRNKGNFPGRFSGRQFSNSRSEMNVSTLELGDSALYLCASSFGGGTANEKLFFGSGTQLSVL.

The table lists this clonotype with a few counts. This chain connects TRBV28 to TRBJ1-1; D is possibly TRBD1 (6 bases). V was clipped by 5 bases and J by 2 bases, with 21 bases between them. CDR3 length: 17 amino acids. CDR1 and CDR2 from the germline V gene are MDHEN and SYDVKM. In DNA, the CDR3 is TGTGCCAGCAGTCTGATGCTCTGGGGGGCTCCCAACACTGAAGCTTTCTTT. It translates to CASSLMLWGAPNTEAFF.

Only a few counts were recorded for this clonotype. The chain combines TRBV20-1 with TRBJ2-5; perhaps TRBD2 as D (5 bases). The CDR3 spans 11 residues. Germline V CDR1 and CDR2: DFQATT, SNEGSKA (reference sequence). V lost 6 bases and J 11 bases, leaving 16 bases between the germline ends. This CDR3 reads CSAKQGRGQYF. In DNA form, the CDR3 reads TGCAGTGCCAAGCAAGGGCGAGGGCAGTACTTC.

This rearrangement joins TRBV4-3 to TRBJ2-7; TRBD2 aligns across 10 bases. Germline V lookup: CDR1 LGHNA, CDR2 YSLEER. V was pared by 0 bases and J by 5 bases, with 10 bases of the junction left unmatched. The CDR3 is made up of 17 amino acids. In DNA form, the CDR3 reads TGCGCCAGCAGCCAAGATAGGTTAGCGGGGGGATCCAACGAGCAGTACTTC. It specifies CASSQDRLAGGSNEQYF.

The chain combines TRBV20-1 with TRBJ2-4; D possibly corresponds to TRBD1 (6 bases). Germline assignment: CDR1 DFQATT and CDR2 SNEGSKA (reference sequence). The CDR3 runs to 11 residues. The V end was cut by 6 bases, the J end by 9 bases, with 12 bases between. CDR3 bases: TGCAGTGCGCCAGGGGCTGGCATTCAGTACTTC. Protein product: CSAPGAGIQYF.

This clonotype has a handful of counts. The chain recombines TRBV20-1 with TRBJ2-7; 8 positions match TRBD2. The CDR3 runs to 15 residues. Germline V CDR1 and CDR2: DFQATT, SNEGSKA (reference sequence). The J segment lost 6 bases and the V segment lost 1 base, leaving 11 bases of the junction unmatched. CDR3 nucleotides: TGCAGTGCTAGAGGAACTACGGGCGGGAGGTTCGAGCAGTACTTC. This translates into CSARGTTGGRFEQYF.